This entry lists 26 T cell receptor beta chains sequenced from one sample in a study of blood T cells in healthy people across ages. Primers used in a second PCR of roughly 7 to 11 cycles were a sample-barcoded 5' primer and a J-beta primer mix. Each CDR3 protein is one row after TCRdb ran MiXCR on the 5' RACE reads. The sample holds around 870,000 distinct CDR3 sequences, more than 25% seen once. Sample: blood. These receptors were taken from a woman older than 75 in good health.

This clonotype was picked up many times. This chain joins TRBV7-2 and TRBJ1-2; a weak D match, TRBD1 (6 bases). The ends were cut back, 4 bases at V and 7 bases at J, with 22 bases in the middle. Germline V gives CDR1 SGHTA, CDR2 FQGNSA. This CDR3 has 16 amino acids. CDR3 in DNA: TGTGCCAGCAGCTCGACAAGGGCAGGGGTTTTAGGTGGCTACACCTTC. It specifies CASSSTRAGVLGGYTF.

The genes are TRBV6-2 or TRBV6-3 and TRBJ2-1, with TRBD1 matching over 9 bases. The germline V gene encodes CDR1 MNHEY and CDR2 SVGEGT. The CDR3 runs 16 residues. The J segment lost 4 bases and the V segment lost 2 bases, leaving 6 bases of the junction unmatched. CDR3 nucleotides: TGTGCCAGCAGTTACCGTCCGGGACAGGGATACAATGAGCAGTTCTTC. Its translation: CASSYRPGQGYNEQFF.

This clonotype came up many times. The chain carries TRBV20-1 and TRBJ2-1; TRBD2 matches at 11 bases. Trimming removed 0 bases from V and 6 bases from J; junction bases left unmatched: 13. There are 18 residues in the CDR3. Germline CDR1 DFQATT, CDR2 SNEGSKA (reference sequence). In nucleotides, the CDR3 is TGCAGTGCTAGAGATGAGGTAGCGGGGGGGCTGTGGGGCAATGAGCAGTTCTTC. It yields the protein CSARDEVAGGLWGNEQFF.

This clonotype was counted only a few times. The CDR3 protein is CSASPRTNNSPLHF. CDR3 in DNA: TGCAGTGCTAGTCCCCGAACCAATAATTCACCCCTCCACTTT. This chain uses TRBV20-1 with TRBJ1-6; D ambiguous. Trimming pared 3 bases from V and 5 bases from J, leaving 11 bases between. This CDR3 region has 14 residues. Germline V gene sequence: CDR1 DFQATT, CDR2 SNEGSKA (reference sequence).

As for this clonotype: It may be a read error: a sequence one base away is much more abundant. The CDR3 loop reads CSIVRDRYNEQYF. CDR3 coding DNA: TGCAGCATTGTGAGGGACAGATACAATGAGCAGTACTTC. The chain has TRBV29-1 and TRBJ2-1, with 7 bases that match TRBD1. Near its end, the DNA agrees better with TRBJ2-7, so the J call may be wrong. CDR3 size: 13 residues. The germline gives CDR1 SQVTM, CDR2 ANQGSEA.

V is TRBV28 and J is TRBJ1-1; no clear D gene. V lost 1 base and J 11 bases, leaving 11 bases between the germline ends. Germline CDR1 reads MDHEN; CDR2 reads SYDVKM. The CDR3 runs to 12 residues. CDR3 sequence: CASSLYQAVAFF. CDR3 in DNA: TGTGCCAGCAGTTTATATCAGGCGGTGGCTTTCTTT.

The CDR3 bases are TGCAGTGCTAGAGAAAGACCCGACAATGAGCAGTTCTTC. This gives the protein CSARERPDNEQFF. The V and J genes are TRBV20-1 and TRBJ2-1; D ambiguous. The V end was cut by 0 bases, the J end by 5 bases, with 8 bases between. This CDR3 region has 13 residues. Germline V gene sequence: CDR1 DFQATT, CDR2 SNEGSKA (reference sequence).

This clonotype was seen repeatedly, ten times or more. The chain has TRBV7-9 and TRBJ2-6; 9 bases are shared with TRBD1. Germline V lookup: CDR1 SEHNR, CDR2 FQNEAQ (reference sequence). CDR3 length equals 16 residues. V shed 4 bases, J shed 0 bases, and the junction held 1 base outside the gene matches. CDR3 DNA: TGTGCCAGCAGCTGGGACAGGGCCTCTGGGGCCAACGTCCTGACTTTC. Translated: CASSWDRASGANVLTF. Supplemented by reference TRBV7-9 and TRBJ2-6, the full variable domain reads DTGVSQNPRHKITKRGQNVTFRCDPISEHNRLYWYRQTLGQGPEFLTYFQNEAQLEKSRLLSDRFSAERPKGSFSTLEIQRTEQGDSAMYLCASSWDRASGANVLTFGAGSRLTVL.

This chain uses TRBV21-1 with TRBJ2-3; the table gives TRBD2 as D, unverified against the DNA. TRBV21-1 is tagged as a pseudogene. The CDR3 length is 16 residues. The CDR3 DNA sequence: TGTGCCAGCAGCAAAGCGGTTGGGACAGCGGAAGATACGCAGTATTTT. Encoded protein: CASSKAVGTAEDTQYF.

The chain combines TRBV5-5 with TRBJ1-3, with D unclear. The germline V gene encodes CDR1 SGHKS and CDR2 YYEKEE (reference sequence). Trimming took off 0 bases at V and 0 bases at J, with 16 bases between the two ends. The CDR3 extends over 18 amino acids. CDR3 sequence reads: CASSLAGRGGSSGNTIYF. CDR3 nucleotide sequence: TGTGCCAGCAGCTTGGCTGGTAGAGGCGGAAGCTCTGGAAACACCATATATTTT.

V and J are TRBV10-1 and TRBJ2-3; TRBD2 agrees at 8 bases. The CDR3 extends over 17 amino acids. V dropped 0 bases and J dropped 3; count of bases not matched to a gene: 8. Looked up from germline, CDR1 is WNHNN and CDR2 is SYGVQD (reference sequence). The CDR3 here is CASSESGVAGLTDTQYF. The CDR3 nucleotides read TGCGCCAGCAGTGAGTCGGGGGTAGCGGGGTTGACAGATACGCAGTATTTT.

The CDR3 region is CSVDNREFPNTEAFF. CDR3 in DNA: TGCAGCGTTGACAACAGGGAATTTCCGAACACTGAAGCTTTCTTT. The V call is TRBV29-1, the J call TRBJ1-1; TRBD1 is a possible D gene (6 bases). The V gene's germline CDR1 is SQVTM and CDR2 ANQGSEA. The length of the CDR3 is 15 residues. Trimming removed 3 bases at V and 1 base at J, with 15 bases between.

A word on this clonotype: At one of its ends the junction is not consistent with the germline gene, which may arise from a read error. The CDR3 loop reads CAGRSAYNEQFF. The CDR3 DNA is TGTGCCGGCAGGTCGGCCTACAATGAGCAGTTCTTC. The genes are TRBV6-2 or TRBV6-3 and TRBJ2-1; D is unresolved. CDR1 is MNHEY and CDR2 is SVGEGT in the germline V gene. The CDR3 totals 12 residues.

CDR3 in amino acids: CAWSEQQETQYF. CDR3 in DNA: TGTGCCTGGAGTGAACAGCAAGAGACCCAGTACTTC. V and J are TRBV30 and TRBJ2-5; D gene ambiguous. V was pared by 1 base and J by 2 bases, with 5 bases between. CDR1 and CDR2 from the germline V gene are GTSNPN and SVGIG (reference sequence). CDR3 length: 12 amino acids.

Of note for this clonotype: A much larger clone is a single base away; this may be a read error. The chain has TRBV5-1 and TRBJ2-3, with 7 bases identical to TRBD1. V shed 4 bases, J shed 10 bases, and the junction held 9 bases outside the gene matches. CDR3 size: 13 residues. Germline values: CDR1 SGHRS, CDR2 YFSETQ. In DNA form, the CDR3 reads TGCGCCAGCAGCGAAGGGACAGCCAATGCGCAGTATTTT. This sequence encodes CASSEGTANAQYF.

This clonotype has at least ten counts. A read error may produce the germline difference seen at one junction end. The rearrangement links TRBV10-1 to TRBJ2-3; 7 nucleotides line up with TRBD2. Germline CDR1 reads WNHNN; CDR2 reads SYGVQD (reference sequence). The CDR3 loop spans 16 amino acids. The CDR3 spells CASSGPLERGTDTQYF. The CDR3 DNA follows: TGCGCCAGCAGTGGCCCGTTGGAGCGGGGCACGGATACGCAGTATTTT.

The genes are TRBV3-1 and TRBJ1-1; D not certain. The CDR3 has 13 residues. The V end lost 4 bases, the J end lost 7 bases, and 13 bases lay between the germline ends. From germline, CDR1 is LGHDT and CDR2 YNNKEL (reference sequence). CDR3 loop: CASSPRRLGEAFF. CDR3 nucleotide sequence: TGTGCCAGCAGCCCCCGGCGTCTGGGTGAAGCTTTCTTT.

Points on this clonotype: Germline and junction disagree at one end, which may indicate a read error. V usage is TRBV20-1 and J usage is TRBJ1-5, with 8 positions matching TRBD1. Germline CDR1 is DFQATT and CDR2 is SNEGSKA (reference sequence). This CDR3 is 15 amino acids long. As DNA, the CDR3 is TGCAGTGCTAGAGAGGCGACAGGGGCTTATCAGCTCCAGCATTTT. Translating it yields CSAREATGAYQLQHF.

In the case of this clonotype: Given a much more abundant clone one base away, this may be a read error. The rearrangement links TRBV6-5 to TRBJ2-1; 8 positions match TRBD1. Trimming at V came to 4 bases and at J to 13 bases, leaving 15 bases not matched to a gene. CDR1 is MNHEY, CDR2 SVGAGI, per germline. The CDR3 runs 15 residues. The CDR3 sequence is CASSSAGQGRETQFF. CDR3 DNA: TGTGCCAGCAGTTCGGCTGGACAGGGCAGGGAGACCCAGTTCTTC.

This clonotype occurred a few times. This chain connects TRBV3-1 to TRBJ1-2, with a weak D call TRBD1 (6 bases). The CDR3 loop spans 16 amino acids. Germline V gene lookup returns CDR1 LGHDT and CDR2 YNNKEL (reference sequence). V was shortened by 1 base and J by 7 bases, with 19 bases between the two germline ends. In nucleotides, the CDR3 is TGTGCCAGCAGCCAAGGTTATGGCAGGGGAGGAAGTGGCTACACCTTC. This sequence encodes CASSQGYGRGGSGYTF.

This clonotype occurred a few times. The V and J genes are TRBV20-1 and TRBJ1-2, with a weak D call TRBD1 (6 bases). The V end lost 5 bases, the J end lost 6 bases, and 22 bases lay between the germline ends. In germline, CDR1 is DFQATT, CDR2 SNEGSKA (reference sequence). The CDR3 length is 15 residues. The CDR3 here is CSASWDTWAPDGYTF. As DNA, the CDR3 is TGCAGTGCTTCATGGGACACCTGGGCCCCCGATGGCTACACCTTC.

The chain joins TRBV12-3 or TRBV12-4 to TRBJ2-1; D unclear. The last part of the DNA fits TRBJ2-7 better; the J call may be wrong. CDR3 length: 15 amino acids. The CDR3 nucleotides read TGTGCCAGCAGGCAAGGCCTCGTCCCCTACAATGAGCAGTACTTC. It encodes CASRQGLVPYNEQYF.

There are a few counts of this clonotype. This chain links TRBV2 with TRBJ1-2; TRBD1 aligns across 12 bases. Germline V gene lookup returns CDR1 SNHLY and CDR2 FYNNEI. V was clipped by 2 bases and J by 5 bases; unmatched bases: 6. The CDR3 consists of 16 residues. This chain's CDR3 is CASSEWGQGANYGYTF. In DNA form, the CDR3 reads TGTGCCAGCAGTGAATGGGGACAGGGGGCGAATTATGGCTACACCTTC.

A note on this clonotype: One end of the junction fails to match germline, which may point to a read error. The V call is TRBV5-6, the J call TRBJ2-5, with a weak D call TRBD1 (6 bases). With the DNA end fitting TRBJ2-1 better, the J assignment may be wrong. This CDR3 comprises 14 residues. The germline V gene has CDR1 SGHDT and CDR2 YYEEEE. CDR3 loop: CTSSLFGQQETQFF. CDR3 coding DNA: TGTACCAGCAGCTTGTTCGGACAGCAAGAGACCCAGTTCTTC.

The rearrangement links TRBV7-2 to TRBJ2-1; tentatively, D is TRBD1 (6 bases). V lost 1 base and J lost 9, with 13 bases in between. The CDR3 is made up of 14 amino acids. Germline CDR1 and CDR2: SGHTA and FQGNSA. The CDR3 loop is CASSLGGTQSEQFF. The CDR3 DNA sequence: TGTGCCAGCAGCTTAGGGGGGACACAGAGTGAGCAGTTCTTC.

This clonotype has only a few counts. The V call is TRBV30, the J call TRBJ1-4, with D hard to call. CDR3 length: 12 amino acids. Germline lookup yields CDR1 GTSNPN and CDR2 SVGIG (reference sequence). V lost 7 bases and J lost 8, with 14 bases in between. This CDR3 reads CAFLTGREKLFF. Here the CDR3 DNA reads TGTGCCTTCTTGACCGGGAGAGAAAAACTGTTTTTT.